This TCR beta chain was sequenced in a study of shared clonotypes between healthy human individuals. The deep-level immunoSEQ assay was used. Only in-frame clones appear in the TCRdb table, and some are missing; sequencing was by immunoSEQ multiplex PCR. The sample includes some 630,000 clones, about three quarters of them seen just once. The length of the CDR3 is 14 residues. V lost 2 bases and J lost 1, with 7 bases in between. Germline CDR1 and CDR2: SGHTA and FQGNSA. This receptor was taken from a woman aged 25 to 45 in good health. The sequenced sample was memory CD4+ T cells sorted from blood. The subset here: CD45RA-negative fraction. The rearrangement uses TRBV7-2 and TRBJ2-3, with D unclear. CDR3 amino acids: CASSLSRGTDTQYF. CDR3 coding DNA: TGTGCCAGCAGCTTAAGTCGGGGCACAGATACGCAGTATTTT.